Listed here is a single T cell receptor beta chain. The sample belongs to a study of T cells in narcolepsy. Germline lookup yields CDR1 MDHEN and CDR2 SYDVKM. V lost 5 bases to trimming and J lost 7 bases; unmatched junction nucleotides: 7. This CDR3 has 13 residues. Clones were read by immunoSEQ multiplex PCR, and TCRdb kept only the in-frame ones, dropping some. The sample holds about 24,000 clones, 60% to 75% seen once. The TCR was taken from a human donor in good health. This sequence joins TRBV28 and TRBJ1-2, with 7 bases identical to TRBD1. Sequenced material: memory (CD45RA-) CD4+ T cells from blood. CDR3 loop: CASSLTGRIGYTF. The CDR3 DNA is TGTGCCAGCAGTCTGACAGGGAGAATTGGCTACACCTTC.